What follows are 23 T cell receptor beta chains derived from one specimen sequenced in a study of T cells in Graves' hyperthyroidism and ophthalmopathy (dated by TCRdb to the late 2010s). Library preparation employed multiplex PCR. The reads were generated on an Illumina HiSeq 2000. The TCR beta CDR3 regions were amplified from the RNA transcripts. The first round of RT-PCR for the TCR CDR3 was performed with the HTBI primer set and the Qiagen OneStep RT-PCR kit. TCRdb trimmed public reads at Q25 via fastp, called clones via MiXCR and kept in-frame beta chains. Identical CDR3 protein sequences are pooled into one entry, listed with their most common genes and DNA. The sample contains fewer than 450,000 distinct CDR3 sequences, about 18% of them found a single time. 35% to 50% of the sample belongs to the ten largest clones. What was sequenced was blood. All receptors derive from a man aged 18 to 29 with Graves' ophthalmopathy.

The chain combines TRBV7-8 with TRBJ1-4; possible D gene TRBD1, 5 bases. The CDR3 runs 15 residues. Germline V gives CDR1 SGHVS, CDR2 FQNEAQ. The V end was cut by 0 bases, the J end by 7 bases, with 12 bases between. The CDR3 DNA sequence: TGTGCCAGCAGCTTAGCGGGGGGGGGAGCTGAAAAACTGTTTTTT. As protein: CASSLAGGGAEKLFF.

A few counts support this clonotype. The rearrangement joins TRBV25-1 to TRBJ1-1, with TRBD1 matching 9 bases. The CDR3 is 14 amino acids. CDR1 is MGHDK, CDR2 SYGVNS, per germline. With V trimmed by 8 bases and J by 3 bases, 7 bases remained unmatched. DNA of the CDR3: TGTGCCAGCTGGGACAGGGTGGAGGACACTGAAGCTTTCTTT. Translation: CASWDRVEDTEAFF.

This clonotype was detected only a few times. The chain links TRBV7-3 to TRBJ2-1; the D gene is possibly TRBD2 (6 bases). With 6 bases removed from V and 8 bases from J, the gap between germline ends came to 14 bases. The CDR3 covers 13 residues. From germline, CDR1 is SGHTA and CDR2 FQGTGA. CDR3 sequence reads: CASRMGLAHEQFF. CDR3 DNA: TGTGCCAGCAGGATGGGACTGGCGCATGAGCAGTTCTTC.

This clonotype has a count of ten or more. The chain links TRBV12-3 or TRBV12-4 to TRBJ1-2, with D unclear. V lost 1 base to trimming and J lost 4 bases, with 13 bases between them. This CDR3 region has 15 residues. Written as DNA, the CDR3 is TGTGCCAGCAGTTTAGAGCAGGTTCAATTCTATGGCTACACCTTC. Translation: CASSLEQVQFYGYTF.

This clonotype appeared a few times. The V gene is TRBV29-1, the J gene TRBJ1-2; the D gene is possibly TRBD1 (6 bases). Trimming pared 6 bases from V and 6 bases from J, leaving 14 bases between. The CDR3 totals 12 residues. Germline CDR1 and CDR2: SQVTM and ANQGSEA. Written as DNA, the CDR3 is TGCAGCGTGGGGGCGGGAGAGGATGGCTACACCTTC. It is translated as CSVGAGEDGYTF.

The chain employs TRBV13 and TRBJ2-3, with 8 bases identical to TRBD1. This CDR3 region has 16 residues. Germline assignment: CDR1 PRHDT and CDR2 FYEKMQ (reference sequence). V lost 5 bases, J lost 5 bases, and 12 bases stayed unmatched. The CDR3 region has the DNA TGTGCCAGCAGCAACTCTGGACAGGGAAGGGTAGATACGCAGTATTTT. The encoded protein is CASSNSGQGRVDTQYF.

This clonotype was observed at least ten times. The chain links TRBV5-1 to TRBJ2-5; 7 bases are shared with TRBD1. Trimming cost V 4 bases and J 4 bases; bases outside gene matches: 4. The germline V gene has CDR1 SGHRS and CDR2 YFSETQ. The CDR3 runs to 13 residues. CDR3 coding DNA: TGCGCCAGCAGCACGGACAGGCCAGAGACCCAGTACTTC. Translated, it gives CASSTDRPETQYF. The full variable domain, rest sourced from reference TRBV5-1 and TRBJ2-5, is KAGVTQTPRYLIKTRGQQVTLSCSPISGHRSVSWYQQTPGQGLQFLFEYFSETQRNKGNFPGRFSGRQFSNSRSEMNVSTLELGDSALYLCASSTDRPETQYFGPGTRLLVL.

This clonotype has ten or more counts. V is TRBV18 and J is TRBJ1-2; D may be TRBD1 (5 bases). Trimming took off 6 bases at V and 7 bases at J, with 12 bases between the two ends. Germline CDR1 is KGHSH and CDR2 is LQKENI. The CDR3 has 12 residues. CDR3 sequence reads: CASSLPGSGYTF. For the CDR3, the DNA is TGTGCCAGCTCGCTCCCAGGGAGTGGCTACACCTTC.

This clonotype was detected only a few times. V gene TRBV2 combines with J gene TRBJ1-2; D perhaps matches TRBD1 (5 bases). The CDR3 is 15 amino acids. Germline V gene lookup returns CDR1 SNHLY and CDR2 FYNNEI. Trimming removed 7 bases from V and 7 bases from J, with 22 bases in between. The CDR3 spells CASNTGRLPQGGYTF. Written as DNA, the CDR3 is TGTGCCAGCAATACCGGGAGGCTCCCCCAGGGTGGCTACACCTTC.

There are many counts of this clonotype. The gene calls are TRBV6-5 and TRBJ2-1; D is possibly TRBD1 or TRBD2 (6 bases each). There are 17 residues in the CDR3. The V end lost 3 bases, the J end lost 3 bases, and 18 bases lay between the germline ends. Germline V lookup: CDR1 MNHEY, CDR2 SVGAGI. The CDR3 here is CASSYGSGADNYNEQFF. In nucleotides, the CDR3 is TGTGCCAGCAGTTATGGTTCGGGGGCCGACAACTACAATGAGCAGTTCTTC.

This clonotype was counted a few times. The chain has TRBV20-1 and TRBJ1-2; 7 bases line up with TRBD1. V shed 5 bases and J 4 bases; nucleotides not matched to a gene: 10. Looked up from germline, CDR1 is DFQATT and CDR2 is SNEGSKA (reference sequence). The CDR3 consists of 14 residues. CDR3 amino acids: CSAVKTGFPYGYTF. Here the CDR3 DNA reads TGCAGTGCTGTAAAGACAGGGTTTCCCTATGGCTACACCTTC.

This clonotype has more than one count but fewer than ten. The chain couples TRBV12-3 or TRBV12-4 to TRBJ2-7; TRBD1 is a possible D gene (5 bases). V lost 1 base, J lost 3 bases, and 10 bases lay in between. The CDR3 loop spans 14 amino acids. CDR3: CASSLVDSFYEQYF. CDR3 sequence (DNA): TGTGCCAGCAGTTTAGTAGACAGTTTCTACGAGCAGTACTTC.

The chain has TRBV7-9 and TRBJ1-3; tentatively, D is TRBD1 (6 bases). CDR1 and CDR2 (germline): SEHNR, FQNEAQ (reference sequence). The CDR3 has 18 residues. V was shortened by 6 bases and J by 2 bases, with 23 bases between the two germline ends. CDR3 DNA sequence: TGTGCCAGCAGTCGGGACTGGGCAGGAGGGGGAACTGGAAACACCATATATTTT. Its protein product is CASSRDWAGGGTGNTIYF.

This clonotype was detected only a few times. J is TRBJ1-2 and V is TRBV10-3, with D uncertain. Germline V gene lookup returns CDR1 ENHRY and CDR2 SYGVKD. Deletions cut 0 bases from V and 4 bases from J, with 15 bases between. The CDR3 runs 16 residues. The CDR3 bases are TGTGCCATCAGTGAGTCGACTGAAAAGGGTCTCTATGGCTACACCTTC. Its protein product is CAISESTEKGLYGYTF.

This rearrangement joins TRBV3-1 to TRBJ2-3, with 10 bases lining up with TRBD2. The CDR3 runs 16 residues. The trim removed 4 bases at V and 2 bases at J, leaving 6 bases unmatched. Germline assignment: CDR1 LGHDT and CDR2 YNNKEL (reference sequence). CDR3 loop: CASSRGTSESTDTQYF. In DNA form, the CDR3 reads TGTGCCAGCAGCCGAGGGACTAGCGAGTCCACAGATACGCAGTATTTT.

Only a few counts were recorded for this clonotype. The genes are TRBV7-3 and TRBJ2-7; 9 bases agree with TRBD2. The CDR3 spans 15 residues. Losses at the gene ends were 5 bases for V and 7 bases for J; bases not matched to a gene: 12. CDR1 is SGHTA, CDR2 FQGTGA, per germline. CDR3 sequence reads: CASSPSGGGAREQYF. The CDR3 DNA reads TGTGCCAGCAGCCCCTCTGGCGGGGGGGCCCGGGAGCAGTACTTC.

This clonotype has more than one count but fewer than ten. It may be a read error: a sequence one base away is much more abundant. The conserved phenylalanine or tryptophan normally closing the CDR3 is absent here, so this likely arose from a read error. The genes are TRBV11-1 and TRBJ2-3; D unresolved. Per the germline V gene, CDR1 is SGHAT and CDR2 is FQDESV (reference sequence). Trimming removed 5 bases at V and 6 bases at J, with 9 bases between. The CDR3 is 12 amino acids. The CDR3 loop is CASSPEGDTQYS. As DNA, the CDR3 is TGTGCCAGCAGCCCCGAAGGGGATACGCAGTATTCT.

This chain links TRBV5-1 with TRBJ2-5, with D unclear. The length of the CDR3 is 14 residues. CDR1 and CDR2 (germline): SGHRS, YFSETQ. V was trimmed by 1 base and J by 0 bases, leaving 7 bases between them. The CDR3 DNA follows: TGCGCCAGCAGCTTGATACCCTACCAAGAGACCCAGTACTTC. Translating gives CASSLIPYQETQYF.

The chain combines TRBV4-1 with TRBJ1-1; D is possibly TRBD1 (5 bases). Germline CDR1 and CDR2: MGHRA and YSYEKL. V gave up 1 base and J gave up 6 bases, with 21 bases separating them. The CDR3 loop spans 17 amino acids. The CDR3 here is CASSQVGVTRGKSEAFF. Here the CDR3 DNA reads TGCGCCAGCAGCCAAGTGGGGGTAACGCGGGGGAAGTCTGAAGCTTTCTTT.

The chain is built from TRBV9 and TRBJ2-3; unclear D gene. The CDR3 is 14 residues long. CDR1 and CDR2 from the germline V gene are SGDLS and YYNGEE. V was clipped by 1 base and J by 2 bases, with 8 bases between them. The CDR3 sequence: CASSVPDNTDTQYF. CDR3 DNA: TGTGCCAGCAGCGTACCCGATAACACAGATACGCAGTATTTT.

The sample holds many counts of this clonotype. The chain recombines TRBV2 with TRBJ2-2, with D tentatively TRBD1 or TRBD2 (7 bases each). CDR3 size: 14 residues. Germline CDR1 is SNHLY and CDR2 is FYNNEI. V lost 7 bases and J 6 bases, leaving 15 bases between the germline ends. The CDR3: CASTSQGGAGELFF. The DNA of the CDR3 is TGTGCCAGCACCAGTCAGGGGGGGGCCGGGGAGCTGTTTTTT.

This clonotype was seen repeatedly, ten times or more. The chain has TRBV13 and TRBJ2-3; D is possibly TRBD2 (6 bases). This CDR3 is 14 amino acids long. Trimming left V 3 bases short and J 3 bases short, with 10 bases between. Looked up from germline, CDR1 is PRHDT and CDR2 is FYEKMQ (reference sequence). CDR3 loop: CASSFREETDTQYF. The CDR3 DNA is TGTGCCAGCAGCTTCAGGGAGGAAACAGATACGCAGTATTTT.

This clonotype was counted ten times or more. The chain recombines TRBV5-1 with TRBJ1-1, with TRBD1 as a possible D gene (5 bases). Germline V gene lookup returns CDR1 SGHRS and CDR2 YFSETQ. CDR3 length: 14 residues. The V end lost 5 bases, the J end lost 4 bases, and 15 bases lay between the germline ends. CDR3 in DNA: TGCGCCAGCAGTTGGGGGAGACGGGGCACTGAAGCTTTCTTT. It translates to CASSWGRRGTEAFF.